This T cell receptor beta chain was documented in a study of cytomegalovirus exposure and HLA in healthy donors. Whole-study results and caveats: Cytomegalovirus-associated status was assigned to some 160 TCR beta chains. In the roughly 120 validation repertoires, about 95% of cluster scores exceeded 0, per a later analysis. Rarity held for most TCR sequences, but there were some public TCRs that occurred in many donors. Three chains tied to CMV proved CMV antigen-specific in vitro.

Clones were read by immunoSEQ multiplex PCR, and TCRdb kept only the in-frame ones, dropping some. The sample yields more than 250,000 clones, 80% to 90% seen once. Remarks on this clone: Its antigen is currently unknown.

CDR1 is LGHNA and CDR2 is YSLEER in the germline V gene. V gave up 0 bases and J gave up 9 bases, with 17 bases separating them. The CDR3 covers 15 residues. Sequencing was done on a sample of PBMCs. V gene TRBV4-3 combines with J gene TRBJ1-2; tentative D call: TRBD1 (6 bases). This receptor was identified in a woman aged 18 to 35 in good health and CMV-seronegative. CDR3 DNA sequence: TGCGCCAGCAGCCAAGATGAAACGGACAGACGAAGCTACACCTTC. Protein: CASSQDETDRRSYTF.